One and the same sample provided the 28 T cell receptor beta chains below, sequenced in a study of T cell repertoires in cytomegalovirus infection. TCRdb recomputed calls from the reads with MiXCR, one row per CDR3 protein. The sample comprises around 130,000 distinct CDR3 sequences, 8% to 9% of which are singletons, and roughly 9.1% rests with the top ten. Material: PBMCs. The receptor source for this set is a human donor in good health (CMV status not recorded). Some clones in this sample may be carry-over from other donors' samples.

This CDR3 is CASSAPWAGTGELFF. The DNA of the CDR3 is TGTGCCAGCAGTGCGCCATGGGCGGGCACCGGGGAGCTGTTTTTT. The chain employs TRBV2 and TRBJ2-2; D may be TRBD2 (5 bases). Trimming took off 4 bases at V and 4 bases at J, with 13 bases between the two ends. The CDR3 is 15 residues long. Germline lookup yields CDR1 SNHLY and CDR2 FYNNEI.

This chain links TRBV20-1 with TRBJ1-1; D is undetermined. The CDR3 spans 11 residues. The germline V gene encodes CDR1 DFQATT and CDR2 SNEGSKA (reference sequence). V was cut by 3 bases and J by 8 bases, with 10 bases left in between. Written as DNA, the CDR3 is TGCAGTGCTAGGGGGTCTGTGGAAGCTTTCTTT. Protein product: CSARGSVEAFF.

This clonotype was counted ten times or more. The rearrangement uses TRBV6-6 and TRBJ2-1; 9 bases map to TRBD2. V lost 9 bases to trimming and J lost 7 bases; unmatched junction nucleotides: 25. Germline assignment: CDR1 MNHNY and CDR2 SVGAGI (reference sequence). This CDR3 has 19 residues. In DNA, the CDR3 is TGTGCCAGTTTAGAGTCAACAGGGTTGCGGGGGGGCCCGGATAATGAGCAGTTCTTC. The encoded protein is CASLESTGLRGGPDNEQFF.

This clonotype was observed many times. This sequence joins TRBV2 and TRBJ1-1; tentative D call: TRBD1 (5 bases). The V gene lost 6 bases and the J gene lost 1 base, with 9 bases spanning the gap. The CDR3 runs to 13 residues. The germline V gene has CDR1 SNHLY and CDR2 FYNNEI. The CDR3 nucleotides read TGTGCCAGCAGCGCAACAGGGAACACTGAAGCTTTCTTT. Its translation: CASSATGNTEAFF. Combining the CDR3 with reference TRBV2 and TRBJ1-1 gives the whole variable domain EPEVTQTPSHQVTQMGQEVILRCVPISNHLYFYWYRQILGQKVEFLVSFYNNEISEKSEIFDDQFSVERPDGSNFTLKIRSTKLEDSAMYFCASSATGNTEAFFGQGTRLTVV.

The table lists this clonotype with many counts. In nucleotides, the CDR3 is TGTGCCATCAGTGAGTTCGTCGGGGCAGGGGCTCATCAGCCCCAGCATTTT. Translating gives CAISEFVGAGAHQPQHF. This chain connects TRBV10-3 to TRBJ1-5; possibly TRBD1 for D (6 bases). V gave up 1 base and J gave up 5 bases, with 18 bases separating them. CDR1 is ENHRY, CDR2 SYGVKD, per germline. There are 17 residues in the CDR3.

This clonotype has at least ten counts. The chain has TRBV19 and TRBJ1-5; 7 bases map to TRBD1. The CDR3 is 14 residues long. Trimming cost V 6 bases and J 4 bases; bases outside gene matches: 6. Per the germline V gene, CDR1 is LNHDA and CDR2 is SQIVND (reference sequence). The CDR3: CASSRDSLNQPQHF. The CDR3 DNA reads TGTGCCAGTAGCCGGGACAGCCTTAATCAGCCCCAGCATTTT.

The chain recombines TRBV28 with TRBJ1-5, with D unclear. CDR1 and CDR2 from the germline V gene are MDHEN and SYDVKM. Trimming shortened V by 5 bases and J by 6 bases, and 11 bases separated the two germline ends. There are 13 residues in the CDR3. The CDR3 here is CASSLGFVQPQHF. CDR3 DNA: TGTGCCAGCAGTCTAGGATTTGTTCAGCCCCAGCATTTT.

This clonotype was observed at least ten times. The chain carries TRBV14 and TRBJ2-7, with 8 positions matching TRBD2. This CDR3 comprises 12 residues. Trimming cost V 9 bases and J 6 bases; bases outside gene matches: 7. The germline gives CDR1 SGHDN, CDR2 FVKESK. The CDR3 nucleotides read TGTGCCAGTGGGGGGACTAGGCGCGAGCAGTACTTC. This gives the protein CASGGTRREQYF. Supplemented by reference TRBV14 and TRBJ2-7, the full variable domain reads EAGVTQFPSHSVIEKGQTVTLRCDPISGHDNLYWYRRVMGKEIKFLLHFVKESKQDESGMPNNRFLAERTGGTYSTLKVQPAELEDSGVYFCASGGTRREQYFGPGTRLTVT.

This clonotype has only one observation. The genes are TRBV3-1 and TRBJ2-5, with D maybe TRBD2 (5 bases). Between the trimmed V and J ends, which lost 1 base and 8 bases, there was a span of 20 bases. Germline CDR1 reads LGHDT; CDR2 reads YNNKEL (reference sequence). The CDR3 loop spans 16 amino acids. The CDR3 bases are TGTGCCAGCAGCCAAGTATTAGCTGGGTTCCCGGGAACCCAGTACTTC. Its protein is CASSQVLAGFPGTQYF.

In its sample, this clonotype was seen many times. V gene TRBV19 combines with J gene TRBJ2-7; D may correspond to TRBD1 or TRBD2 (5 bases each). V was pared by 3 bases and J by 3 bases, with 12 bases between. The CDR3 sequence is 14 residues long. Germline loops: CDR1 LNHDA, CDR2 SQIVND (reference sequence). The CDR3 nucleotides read TGTGCCAGTAGTATGGGGCCAGCGGACTACGAGCAGTACTTC. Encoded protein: CASSMGPADYEQYF.

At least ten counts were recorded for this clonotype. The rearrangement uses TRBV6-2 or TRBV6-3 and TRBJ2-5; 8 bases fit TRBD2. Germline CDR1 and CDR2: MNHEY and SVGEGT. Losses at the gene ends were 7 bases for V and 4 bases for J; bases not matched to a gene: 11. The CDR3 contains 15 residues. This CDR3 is CASKGDEGLGETQYF. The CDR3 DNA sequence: TGTGCCAGCAAAGGGGATGAGGGACTAGGAGAGACCCAGTACTTC.

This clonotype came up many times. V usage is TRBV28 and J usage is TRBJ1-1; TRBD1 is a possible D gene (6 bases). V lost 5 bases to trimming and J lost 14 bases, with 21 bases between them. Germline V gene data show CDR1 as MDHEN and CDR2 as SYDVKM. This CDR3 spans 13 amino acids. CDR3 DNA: TGTGCCAGCAGTCTCTTACTTGATCGGAGGGGGTTCTTT. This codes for CASSLLLDRRGFF. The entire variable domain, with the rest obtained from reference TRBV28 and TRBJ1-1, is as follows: DVKVTQSSRYLVKRTGEKVFLECVQDMDHENMFWYRQDPGLGLRLIYFSYDVKMKEKGDIPEGYSVSREKKERFSLILESASTNQTSMYLCASSLLLDRRGFFGQGTRLTVV.

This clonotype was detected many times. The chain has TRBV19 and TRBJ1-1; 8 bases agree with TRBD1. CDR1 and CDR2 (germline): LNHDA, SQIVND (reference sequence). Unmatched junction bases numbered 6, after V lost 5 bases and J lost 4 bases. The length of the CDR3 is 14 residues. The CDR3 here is CASSHRGAGTEAFF. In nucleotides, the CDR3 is TGTGCCAGTAGTCACAGGGGGGCTGGCACTGAAGCTTTCTTT.

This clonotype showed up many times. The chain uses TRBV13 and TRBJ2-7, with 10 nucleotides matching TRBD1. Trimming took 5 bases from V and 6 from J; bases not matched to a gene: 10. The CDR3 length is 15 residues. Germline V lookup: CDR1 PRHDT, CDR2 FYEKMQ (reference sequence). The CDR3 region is CASSHVGTGAAEQYF. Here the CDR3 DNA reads TGTGCCAGCAGCCACGTCGGGACAGGGGCGGCCGAGCAGTACTTC.

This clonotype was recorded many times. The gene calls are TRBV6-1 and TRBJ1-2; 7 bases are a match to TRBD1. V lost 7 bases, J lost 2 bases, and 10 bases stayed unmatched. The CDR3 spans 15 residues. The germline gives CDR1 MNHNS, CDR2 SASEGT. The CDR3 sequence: CASTTFGDSNYGYTF. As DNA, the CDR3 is TGTGCCAGCACAACCTTCGGGGACAGCAACTATGGCTACACCTTC.

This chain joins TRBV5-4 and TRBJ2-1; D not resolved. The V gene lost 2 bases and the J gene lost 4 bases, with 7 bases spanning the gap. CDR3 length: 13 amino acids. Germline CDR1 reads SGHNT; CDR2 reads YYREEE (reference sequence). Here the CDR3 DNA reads TGTGCCAGCAGCTTAGACATATACAATGAGCAGTTCTTC. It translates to CASSLDIYNEQFF.

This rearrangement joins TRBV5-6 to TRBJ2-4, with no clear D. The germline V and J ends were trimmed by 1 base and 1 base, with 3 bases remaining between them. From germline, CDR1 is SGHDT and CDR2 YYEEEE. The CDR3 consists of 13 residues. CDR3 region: CASSLRAKNIQYF. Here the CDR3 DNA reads TGTGCCAGCAGCTTGAGGGCCAAAAACATTCAGTACTTC.

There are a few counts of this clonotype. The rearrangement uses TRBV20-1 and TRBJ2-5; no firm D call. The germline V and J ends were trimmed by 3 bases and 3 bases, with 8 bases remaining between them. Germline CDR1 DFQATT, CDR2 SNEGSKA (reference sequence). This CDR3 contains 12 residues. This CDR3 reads CSARVPEETQYF. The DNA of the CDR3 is TGCAGTGCTAGGGTTCCAGAAGAGACCCAGTACTTC.

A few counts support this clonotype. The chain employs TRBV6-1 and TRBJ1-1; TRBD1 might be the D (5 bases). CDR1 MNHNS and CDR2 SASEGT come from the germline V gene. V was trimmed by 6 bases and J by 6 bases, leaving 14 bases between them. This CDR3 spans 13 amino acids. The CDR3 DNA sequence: TGTGCCAGCAGAAGGGACGTAAAGTCTGAAGCTTTCTTT. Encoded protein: CASRRDVKSEAFF.

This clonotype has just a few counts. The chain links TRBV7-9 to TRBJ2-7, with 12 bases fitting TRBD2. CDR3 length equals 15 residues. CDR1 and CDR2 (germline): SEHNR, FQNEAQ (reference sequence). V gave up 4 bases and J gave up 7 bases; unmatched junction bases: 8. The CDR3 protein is CASSSPPSGGGEQYF. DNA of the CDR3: TGTGCCAGCAGCTCCCCGCCTAGCGGGGGGGGGGAGCAGTACTTC.

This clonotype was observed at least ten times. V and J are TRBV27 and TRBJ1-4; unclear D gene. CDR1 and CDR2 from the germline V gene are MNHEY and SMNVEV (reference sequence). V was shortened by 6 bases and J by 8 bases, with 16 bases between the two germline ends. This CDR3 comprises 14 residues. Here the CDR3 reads CASRPIDWEEKLFF. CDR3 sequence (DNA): TGTGCCAGCAGACCGATCGACTGGGAGGAAAAACTGTTTTTT.

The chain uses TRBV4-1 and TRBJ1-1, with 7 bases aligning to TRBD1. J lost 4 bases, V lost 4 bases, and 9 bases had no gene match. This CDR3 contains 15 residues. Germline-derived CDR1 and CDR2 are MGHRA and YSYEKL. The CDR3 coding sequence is TGCGCCAGCAGCCCCGACAGGGTCGTTGTCACTGAAGCTTTCTTT. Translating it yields CASSPDRVVVTEAFF.

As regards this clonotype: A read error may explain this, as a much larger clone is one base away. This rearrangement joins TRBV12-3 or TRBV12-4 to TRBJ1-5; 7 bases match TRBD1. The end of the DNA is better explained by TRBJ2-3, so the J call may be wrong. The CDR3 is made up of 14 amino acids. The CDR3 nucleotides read TGTGCCAGCAGCCTGTTAGGGGGCAATCAGCCCCAGTATTTT. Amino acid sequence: CASSLLGGNQPQYF.

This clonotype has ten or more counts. The CDR3 DNA follows: TGTGCCAGCAGCCCCGACCAGGCGTCCTTCGCTTTCTTT. Protein sequence: CASSPDQASFAFF. V and J are TRBV5-6 and TRBJ1-1; D call uncertain. CDR1 is SGHDT, CDR2 YYEEEE, per germline. The CDR3 has 13 amino acids. Trimming pared 4 bases from V and 11 bases from J, leaving 18 bases between.

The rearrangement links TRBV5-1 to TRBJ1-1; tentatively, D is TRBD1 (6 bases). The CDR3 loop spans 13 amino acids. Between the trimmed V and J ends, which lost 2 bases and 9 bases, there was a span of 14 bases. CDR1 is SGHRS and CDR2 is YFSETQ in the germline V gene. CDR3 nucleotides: TGCGCCAGCAGCTTTGAGGGGGACGCCCAAGCTTTCTTT. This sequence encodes CASSFEGDAQAFF.

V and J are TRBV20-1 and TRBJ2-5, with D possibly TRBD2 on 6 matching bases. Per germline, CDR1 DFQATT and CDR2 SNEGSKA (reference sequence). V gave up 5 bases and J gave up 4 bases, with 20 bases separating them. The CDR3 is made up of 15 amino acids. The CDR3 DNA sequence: TGCAGTGCTTTGGACTACCTCGTAGGGTCAGAGACCCAGTACTTC. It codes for CSALDYLVGSETQYF.

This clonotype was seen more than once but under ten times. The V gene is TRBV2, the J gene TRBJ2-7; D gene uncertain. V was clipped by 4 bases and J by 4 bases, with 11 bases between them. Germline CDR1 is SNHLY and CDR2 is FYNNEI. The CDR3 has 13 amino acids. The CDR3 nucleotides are TGTGCCAGCAGTGGGCTCGGGTCTTACGAGCAGTACTTC. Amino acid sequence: CASSGLGSYEQYF.

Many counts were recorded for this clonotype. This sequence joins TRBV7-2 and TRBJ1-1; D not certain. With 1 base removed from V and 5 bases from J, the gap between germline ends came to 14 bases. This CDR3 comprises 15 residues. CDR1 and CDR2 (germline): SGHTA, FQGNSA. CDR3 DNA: TGTGCCAGCAGCTTAGGTGGGGTCTGGCGAACTGAAGCTTTCTTT. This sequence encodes CASSLGGVWRTEAFF.